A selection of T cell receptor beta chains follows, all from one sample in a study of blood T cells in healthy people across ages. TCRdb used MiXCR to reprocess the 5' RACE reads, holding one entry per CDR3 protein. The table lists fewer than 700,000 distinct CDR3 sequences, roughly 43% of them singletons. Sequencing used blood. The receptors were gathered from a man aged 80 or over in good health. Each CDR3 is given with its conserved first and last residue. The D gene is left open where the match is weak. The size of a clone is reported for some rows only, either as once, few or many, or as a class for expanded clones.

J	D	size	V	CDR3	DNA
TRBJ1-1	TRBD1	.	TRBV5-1	CASSGAGGFTEAFF	TGCGCCAGCAGCGGAGCAGGGGGCTTCACTGAAGCTTTCTTT
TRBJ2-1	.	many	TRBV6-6	CASSYSGADNEQFF	TGTGCCAGCAGTTACTCGGGGGCTGACAATGAGCAGTTCTTC
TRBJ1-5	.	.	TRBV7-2	CASSYQGARNQPQHF	TGTGCCAGCAGTTACCAGGGAGCACGCAATCAGCCCCAGCATTTT
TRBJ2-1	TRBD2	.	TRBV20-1	CSASAISGGPYNEQFF	TGCAGTGCTAGCGCCATAAGCGGGGGGCCATACAATGAGCAGTTCTTC
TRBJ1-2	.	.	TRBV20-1	CSANRPYGYTF	TGCAGTGCAAATAGGCCTTATGGCTACACCTTC
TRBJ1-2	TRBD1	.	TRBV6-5	CASSYTRQGTYGYTF	TGTGCCAGCAGTTACACCCGACAGGGGACCTATGGCTACACCTTC
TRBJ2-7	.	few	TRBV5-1	CASSKTGSFSYEQYF	TGCGCCAGCAGCAAAACAGGTTCTTTCTCCTACGAGCAGTACTTC
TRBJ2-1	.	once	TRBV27	CASSFRYSGAGWDEQFF	TGTGCCAGCAGTTTTCGGTACAGTGGGGCCGGTTGGGATGAGCAGTTCTTC
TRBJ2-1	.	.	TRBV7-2	CASSLPRDGPAEGEQFF	TGTGCCAGCAGCTTACCCCGGGACGGCCCTGCGGAGGGTGAGCAGTTCTTC
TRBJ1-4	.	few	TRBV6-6	CASRALTAKHEKLFF	TGTGCCAGCAGAGCCCTAACAGCTAAACATGAAAAACTGTTTTTT
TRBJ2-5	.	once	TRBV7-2	CASSLGGRGGETQYF	TGTGCCAGCAGCTTAGGTGGCAGGGGTGGGGAGACCCAGTACTTC
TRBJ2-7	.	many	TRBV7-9	CASSFIPAPNRSYEQYF	TGTGCCAGCAGCTTTATTCCAGCTCCTAATAGGTCCTACGAGCAGTACTTC
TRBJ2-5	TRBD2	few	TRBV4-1	CASSQGLGGGQETQYF	TGCGCCAGCAGCCAAGGCTTGGGCGGGGGCCAAGAGACCCAGTACTTC
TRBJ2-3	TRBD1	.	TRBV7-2	CASSPIGQGSDTQYF	TGTGCCAGCAGCCCCATCGGACAGGGCTCAGATACGCAGTATTTT
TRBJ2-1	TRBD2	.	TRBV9	CASSVVTSGGGEQFF	TGTGCCAGCAGCGTAGTGACTAGCGGCGGCGGTGAGCAGTTCTTC
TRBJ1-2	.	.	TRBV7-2	CASSFDRRYGYTF	TGTGCCAGCAGCTTCGACAGGCGATATGGCTACACCTTC
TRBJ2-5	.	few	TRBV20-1	CSAQQQETQYF	TGCAGTGCGCAACAACAAGAGACCCAGTACTTC
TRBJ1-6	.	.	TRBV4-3	CASSQFLNGRTPLHF	TGCGCCAGCAGCCAATTTCTTAATGGGAGGACACCACTCCACTTT
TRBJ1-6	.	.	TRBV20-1	CSARDTSQSSPLHF	TGCAGTGCTCGGGACACTTCCCAGTCCTCACCCCTCCACTTT